A selection of T cell receptor beta chains follows, all from one sample in a study of T cell clones after liver transplantation. The table came from immunoSEQ multiplex PCR; TCRdb's copy has only in-frame clones and leaves some out. The table records tens of thousands of clones, around 90% of them present only once. Sequencing used CD4+ T cells from blood, obtained before liver transplant. The receptors were gathered from a human donor who received a liver transplant. The CDR3 runs from the conserved cysteine through the conserved F or W. Fields, in order: J gene, D gene, V gene, clone size, CDR3 protein, CDR3 DNA. D genes are given only for firm matches. Expanded clones get a size class; other rows say once, few or many, or leave the size out.

j_call: TRBJ2-7
d_call: .
v_call: TRBV18
clone_size: few
cdr3_aa: CASSPTALNEQYF
cdr3_nt: TGTGCCAGCTCACCAACGGCGTTGAACGAGCAGTACTTC

j_call: TRBJ1-2
d_call: TRBD1
v_call: TRBV29-1
clone_size: .
cdr3_aa: CSAGPGQGYGYTF
cdr3_nt: TGCAGCGCCGGGCCGGGACAGGGTTATGGCTACACCTTC

j_call: TRBJ2-7
d_call: TRBD1
v_call: TRBV28
clone_size: .
cdr3_aa: CASQSPGQVSYEQYF
cdr3_nt: TGTGCCAGCCAGTCCCCGGGACAGGTTTCCTACGAGCAGTACTTC

j_call: TRBJ2-5
d_call: .
v_call: TRBV11-2
clone_size: .
cdr3_aa: CASSLVWTGETQYF
cdr3_nt: TGTGCCAGCAGCTTAGTATGGACGGGGGAGACCCAGTACTTC

j_call: TRBJ1-2
d_call: .
v_call: TRBV5-1
clone_size: .
cdr3_aa: CASSPEDGSYGYTF
cdr3_nt: TGCGCCAGCAGCCCTGAGGATGGCAGCTATGGCTACACCTTC

j_call: TRBJ1-1
d_call: .
v_call: TRBV4-1
clone_size: .
cdr3_aa: CASSPITGLYTEAFF
cdr3_nt: TGCGCCAGCAGCCCTATAACAGGGTTGTACACTGAAGCTTTCTTT

j_call: TRBJ2-2
d_call: TRBD2
v_call: TRBV5-1
clone_size: .
cdr3_aa: CASSLIAGSGELFF
cdr3_nt: TGCGCCAGCAGCCTAATAGCGGGTTCCGGGGAGCTGTTTTTT

j_call: TRBJ2-3
d_call: TRBD2
v_call: TRBV19
clone_size: .
cdr3_aa: CASSLTSGSSDTQYF
cdr3_nt: TGTGCCAGTAGCCTGACTAGCGGGAGTTCAGATACGCAGTATTTT

j_call: TRBJ1-3
d_call: .
v_call: TRBV11-3
clone_size: .
cdr3_aa: CASSFKRSGNTIYF
cdr3_nt: TGTGCCAGCAGCTTTAAGCGATCTGGAAACACCATATATTTT

j_call: TRBJ2-7
d_call: .
v_call: TRBV19
clone_size: .
cdr3_aa: CASSIEGIVYEQYF
cdr3_nt: TGTGCCAGTAGTATAGAAGGGATTGTCTACGAGCAGTACTTC

j_call: TRBJ1-2
d_call: TRBD1
v_call: TRBV5-1
clone_size: .
cdr3_aa: CASSAGQGLSNYGYTF
cdr3_nt: TGCGCCAGCAGCGCGGGACAGGGACTCTCTAACTATGGCTACACCTTC

j_call: TRBJ2-7
d_call: .
v_call: TRBV11-3
clone_size: .
cdr3_aa: CASSPTWSGYGLQYF
cdr3_nt: TGTGCCAGCAGCCCAACCTGGTCAGGGTACGGCCTGCAGTACTTC

j_call: TRBJ2-7
d_call: .
v_call: TRBV21-1
clone_size: .
cdr3_aa: CASRRMTGGTYEQYF
cdr3_nt: TGTGCCAGCAGGCGTATGACAGGAGGGACCTACGAGCAGTACTTC

j_call: TRBJ2-3
d_call: .
v_call: TRBV7-6
clone_size: once
cdr3_aa: CASSLSAGTDTQYF
cdr3_nt: TGTGCCAGCAGCTTGTCCGCTGGCACAGATACGCAGTATTTT

j_call: TRBJ1-5
d_call: TRBD1
v_call: TRBV6-5
clone_size: .
cdr3_aa: CASTTGTGGWPQHF
cdr3_nt: TGTGCCAGCACCACCGGGACAGGGGGATGGCCCCAGCATTTT

j_call: TRBJ2-7
d_call: .
v_call: TRBV11-2
clone_size: .
cdr3_aa: CASSFARQDLWEQYF
cdr3_nt: TGTGCCAGCAGCTTTGCTCGACAGGACCTATGGGAGCAGTACTTC

j_call: TRBJ2-1
d_call: .
v_call: TRBV5-4
clone_size: .
cdr3_aa: CASSLEEVNEQFF
cdr3_nt: TGTGCCAGCAGCTTGGAGGAGGTGAATGAGCAGTTCTTC

j_call: TRBJ2-2
d_call: .
v_call: TRBV5-6
clone_size: .
cdr3_aa: CASSSLLSTGELFF
cdr3_nt: TGTGCCAGCAGCTCCCTACTGAGCACCGGGGAGCTGTTTTTT

j_call: TRBJ1-2
d_call: TRBD1
v_call: TRBV5-1
clone_size: once
cdr3_aa: CASSPPGQFDTGGYTF
cdr3_nt: TGCGCCAGCAGCCCGCCGGGACAGTTTGACACGGGAGGCTACACCTTC

j_call: TRBJ1-3
d_call: .
v_call: TRBV19
clone_size: .
cdr3_aa: CASSAREAGNTIYF
cdr3_nt: TGTGCCAGTAGTGCGAGGGAGGCGGGAAACACCATATATTTT

j_call: TRBJ2-1
d_call: TRBD2
v_call: TRBV10-3
clone_size: .
cdr3_aa: CATETSGSENEQFF
cdr3_nt: TGTGCCACCGAGACTAGCGGGAGCGAAAATGAGCAGTTCTTC

j_call: TRBJ2-1
d_call: TRBD2
v_call: TRBV7-6
clone_size: .
cdr3_aa: CASSLNGGLTAGVNEQFF
cdr3_nt: TGTGCCAGCAGCTTAAACGGGGGGTTGACGGCGGGAGTCAATGAGCAGTTCTTC

j_call: TRBJ1-1
d_call: .
v_call: TRBV11-2
clone_size: .
cdr3_aa: CASSLDAMGRVLTEAFF
cdr3_nt: TGTGCCAGCAGCTTAGATGCGATGGGGCGCGTTTTAACTGAAGCTTTCTTT

j_call: TRBJ2-5
d_call: .
v_call: TRBV11-2
clone_size: .
cdr3_aa: CASSPLSGARETQYF
cdr3_nt: TGTGCCAGCAGCCCCTTGTCGGGGGCTCGGGAGACCCAGTACTTC

j_call: TRBJ1-5
d_call: .
v_call: TRBV29-1
clone_size: .
cdr3_aa: CSVVLGINQPQHF
cdr3_nt: TGCAGCGTTGTATTGGGGATCAATCAGCCCCAGCATTTT

j_call: TRBJ1-1
d_call: TRBD1
v_call: TRBV19
clone_size: .
cdr3_aa: CASSMERQGVSTEAFF
cdr3_nt: TGTGCCAGTAGTATGGAACGACAGGGAGTTTCCACTGAAGCTTTCTTT

j_call: TRBJ2-7
d_call: TRBD1
v_call: TRBV28
clone_size: .
cdr3_aa: CASSLDRVGEQYF
cdr3_nt: TGTGCCAGCAGTTTAGACAGGGTGGGAGAGCAGTACTTC

j_call: TRBJ2-7
d_call: .
v_call: TRBV28
clone_size: .
cdr3_aa: CASSLSDAYEQYF
cdr3_nt: TGTGCCAGCAGTTTATCGGACGCATACGAGCAGTACTTC

j_call: TRBJ1-1
d_call: TRBD1
v_call: TRBV11-3
clone_size: .
cdr3_aa: CASSLDGRGTAENTEAFF
cdr3_nt: TGTGCCAGCAGCTTAGATGGGCGCGGGACAGCAGAGAACACTGAAGCTTTCTTT

j_call: TRBJ2-6
d_call: .
v_call: TRBV6-1
clone_size: .
cdr3_aa: CASSSQSSGANVLTF
cdr3_nt: TGTGCCAGCAGTTCCCAGAGCTCTGGGGCCAACGTCCTGACTTTC

j_call: TRBJ1-3
d_call: .
v_call: TRBV4-2
clone_size: .
cdr3_aa: CASSQDRGRGNTIYF
cdr3_nt: TGTGCCAGCAGCCAAGACCGGGGGAGGGGAAACACCATATATTTT

j_call: TRBJ2-3
d_call: .
v_call: TRBV5-4
clone_size: .
cdr3_aa: CASSSGPRPTTDTQYF
cdr3_nt: TGTGCCAGCAGCTCCGGACCGAGACCAACCACAGATACGCAGTATTTT

j_call: TRBJ2-1
d_call: TRBD2
v_call: TRBV5-1
clone_size: .
cdr3_aa: CASSRPGRDEQFF
cdr3_nt: TGCGCCAGCTCCCGCCCGGGGAGGGATGAGCAGTTCTTC

j_call: TRBJ2-4
d_call: .
v_call: TRBV7-2
clone_size: .
cdr3_aa: CASGQAKNIQYF
cdr3_nt: TGTGCCAGCGGGCAGGCCAAAAACATTCAGTACTTC

j_call: TRBJ2-5
d_call: .
v_call: TRBV18
clone_size: few
cdr3_aa: CASSPLAAETQYF
cdr3_nt: TGTGCCAGCTCACCGCTTGCGGCAGAGACCCAGTACTTC

j_call: TRBJ2-2
d_call: .
v_call: TRBV19
clone_size: .
cdr3_aa: CASSRLSRGSNTGELFF
cdr3_nt: TGTGCCAGTAGTAGGCTCAGCCGAGGGTCGAACACCGGGGAGCTGTTTTTT

j_call: TRBJ2-1
d_call: .
v_call: TRBV5-1
clone_size: .
cdr3_aa: CASSPGTGYNEQFF
cdr3_nt: TGCGCCAGCAGCCCGGGGACGGGGTACAATGAGCAGTTCTTC